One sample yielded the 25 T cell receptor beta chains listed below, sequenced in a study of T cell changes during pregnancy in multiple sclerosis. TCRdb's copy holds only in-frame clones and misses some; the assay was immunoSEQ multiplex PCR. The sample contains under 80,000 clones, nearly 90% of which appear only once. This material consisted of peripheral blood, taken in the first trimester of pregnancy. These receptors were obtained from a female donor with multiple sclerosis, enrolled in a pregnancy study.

The CDR3 region has the DNA TGTGCCTGGAGTGTACAAGGGGATCCTAACACCGGGGAGCTGTTTTTT. It codes for CAWSVQGDPNTGELFF. The chain links TRBV30 to TRBJ2-2, with D maybe TRBD1 (5 bases). Per germline, CDR1 GTSNPN and CDR2 SVGIG (reference sequence). The ends were cut back, 0 bases at V and 2 bases at J, with 13 bases in the middle. The CDR3 covers 16 residues.

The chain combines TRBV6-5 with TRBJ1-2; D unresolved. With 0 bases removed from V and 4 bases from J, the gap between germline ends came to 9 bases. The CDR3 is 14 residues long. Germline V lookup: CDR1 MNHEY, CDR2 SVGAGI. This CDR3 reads CASSYSTAGYGYTF. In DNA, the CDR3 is TGTGCCAGCAGTTACTCGACGGCAGGCTATGGCTACACCTTC.

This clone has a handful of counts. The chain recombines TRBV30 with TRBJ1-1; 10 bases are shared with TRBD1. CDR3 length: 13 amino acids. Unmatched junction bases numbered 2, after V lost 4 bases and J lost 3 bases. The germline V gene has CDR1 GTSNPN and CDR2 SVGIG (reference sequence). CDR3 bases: TGTGCCTGGAAAGGACAGGGGGACACTGAAGCTTTCTTT. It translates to CAWKGQGDTEAFF.

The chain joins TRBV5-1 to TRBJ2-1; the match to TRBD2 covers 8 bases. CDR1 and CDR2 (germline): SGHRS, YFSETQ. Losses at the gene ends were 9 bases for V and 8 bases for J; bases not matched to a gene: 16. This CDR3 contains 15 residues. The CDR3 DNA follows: TGCGCCACCACAGCGGGAGTCGGTTTTTTGCATGAGCAGTTCTTC. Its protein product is CATTAGVGFLHEQFF. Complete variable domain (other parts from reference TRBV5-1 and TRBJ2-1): KAGVTQTPRYLIKTRGQQVTLSCSPISGHRSVSWYQQTPGQGLQFLFEYFSETQRNKGNFPGRFSGRQFSNSRSEMNVSTLELGDSALYLCATTAGVGFLHEQFFGPGTRLTVL.

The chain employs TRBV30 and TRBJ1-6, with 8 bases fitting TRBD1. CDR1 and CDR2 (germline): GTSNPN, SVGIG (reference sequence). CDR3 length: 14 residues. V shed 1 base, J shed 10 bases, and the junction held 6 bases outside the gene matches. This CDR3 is CAWSDGQGSSPLHF. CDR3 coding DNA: TGTGCCTGGAGTGATGGACAGGGATCCTCACCCCTCCACTTT.

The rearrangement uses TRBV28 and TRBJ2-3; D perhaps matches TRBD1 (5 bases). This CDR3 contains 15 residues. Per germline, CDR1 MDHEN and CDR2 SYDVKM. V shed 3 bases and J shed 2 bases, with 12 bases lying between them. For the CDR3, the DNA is TGTGCCAGCAGTTTCAGCAGGGCAATCACAGATACGCAGTATTTT. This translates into CASSFSRAITDTQYF.

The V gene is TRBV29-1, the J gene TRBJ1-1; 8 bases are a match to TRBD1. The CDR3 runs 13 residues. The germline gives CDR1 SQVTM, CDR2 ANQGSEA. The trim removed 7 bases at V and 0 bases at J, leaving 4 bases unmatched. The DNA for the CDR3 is TGCAGCGGAGTACAGGGGGTGAACACTGAAGCTTTCTTT. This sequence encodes CSGVQGVNTEAFF.

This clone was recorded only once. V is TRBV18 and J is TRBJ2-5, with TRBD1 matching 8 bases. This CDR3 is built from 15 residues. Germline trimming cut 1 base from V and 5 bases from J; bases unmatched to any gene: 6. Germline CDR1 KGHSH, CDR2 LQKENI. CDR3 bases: TGTGCCAGCTCACCACAGGGCACAGGGGGGGAGACCCAGTACTTC. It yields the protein CASSPQGTGGETQYF.

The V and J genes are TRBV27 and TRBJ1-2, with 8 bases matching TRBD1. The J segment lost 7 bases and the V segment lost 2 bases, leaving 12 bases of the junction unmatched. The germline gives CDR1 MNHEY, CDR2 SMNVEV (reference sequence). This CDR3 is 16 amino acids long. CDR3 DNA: TGTGCCAGCAGTTTAAGGACAGGGATAGGGCTTAGTGGCTACACCTTC. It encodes CASSLRTGIGLSGYTF.

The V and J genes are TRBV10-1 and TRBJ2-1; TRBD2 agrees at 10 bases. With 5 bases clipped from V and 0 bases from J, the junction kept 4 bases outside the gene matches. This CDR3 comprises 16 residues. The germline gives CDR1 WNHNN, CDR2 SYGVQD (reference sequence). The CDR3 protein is CASSKTSGPSYNEQFF. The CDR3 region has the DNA TGCGCCAGCAGTAAGACTAGCGGGCCCTCCTACAATGAGCAGTTCTTC.

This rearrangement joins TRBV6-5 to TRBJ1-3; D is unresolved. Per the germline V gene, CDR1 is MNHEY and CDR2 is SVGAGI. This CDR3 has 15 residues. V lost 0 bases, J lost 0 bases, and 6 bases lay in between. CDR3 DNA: TGTGCCAGCAGTTACTCCCGGGTCTCTGGAAACACCATATATTTT. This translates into CASSYSRVSGNTIYF.

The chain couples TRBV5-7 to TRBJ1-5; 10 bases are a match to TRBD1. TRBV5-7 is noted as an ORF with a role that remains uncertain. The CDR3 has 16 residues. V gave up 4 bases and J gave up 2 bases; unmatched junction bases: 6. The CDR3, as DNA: TGTGCCAGCAGCCCTAGGACAGGGGGAGGCAATCAGCCCCAGCATTTT. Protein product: CASSPRTGGGNQPQHF.

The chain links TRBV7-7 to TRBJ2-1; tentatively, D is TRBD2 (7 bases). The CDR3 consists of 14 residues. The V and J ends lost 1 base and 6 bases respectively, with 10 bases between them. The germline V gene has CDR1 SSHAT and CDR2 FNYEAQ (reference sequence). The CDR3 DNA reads TGTGCCAGCAGCTTAGACAGGGAGGGCAATGAGCAGTTCTTC. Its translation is CASSLDREGNEQFF.

This CDR3 is CASSMRTSVYNEQFF. The DNA of the CDR3 is TGTGCCAGCAGCATGCGGACTAGCGTTTACAATGAGCAGTTCTTC. V and J are TRBV13 and TRBJ2-1, with TRBD2 identical over 9 bases. J gave up 4 bases and V 5 bases, and 6 bases lay outside the gene matches. Germline CDR1 and CDR2: PRHDT and FYEKMQ (reference sequence). The CDR3 loop spans 15 amino acids.

The CDR3, as DNA: TGCAGCTGTAAGGCGGGGGGGAGCAATCAGCCCCAGCATTTT. It yields the protein CSCKAGGSNQPQHF. This sequence joins TRBV29-1 and TRBJ1-5; possibly TRBD1 for D (5 bases). This CDR3 has 14 residues. Trimming took 8 bases from V and 1 from J, leaving 15 bases between them. From germline, CDR1 is SQVTM and CDR2 ANQGSEA.

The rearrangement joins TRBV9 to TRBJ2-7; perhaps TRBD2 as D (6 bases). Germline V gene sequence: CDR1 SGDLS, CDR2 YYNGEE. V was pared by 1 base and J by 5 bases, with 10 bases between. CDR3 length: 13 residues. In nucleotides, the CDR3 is TGTGCCAGCAGCGTAAGTTGGGAGGACGAGCAGTACTTC. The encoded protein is CASSVSWEDEQYF.

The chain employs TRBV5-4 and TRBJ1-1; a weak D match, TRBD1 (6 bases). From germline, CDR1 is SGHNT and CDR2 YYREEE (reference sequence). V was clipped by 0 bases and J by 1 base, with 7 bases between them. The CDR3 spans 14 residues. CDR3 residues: CASSLDRENTEAFF. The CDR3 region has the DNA TGTGCCAGCAGCTTGGACAGGGAGAACACTGAAGCTTTCTTT. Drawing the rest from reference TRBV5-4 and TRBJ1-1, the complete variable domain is ETGVTQSPTHLIKTRGQQVTLRCSSQSGHNTVSWYQQALGQGPQFIFQYYREEENGRGNFPPRFSGLQFPNYSSELNVNALELDDSALYLCASSLDRENTEAFFGQGTRLTVV.

The chain's CDR3 is CASSSIAGGNTGELFF. The CDR3 DNA sequence: TGTGCCAGCAGTTCTATAGCGGGAGGGAACACCGGGGAGCTGTTTTTT. The J gene is TRBJ2-2, the V gene TRBV11-3; TRBD2 matches 10 bases. V lost 6 bases, J lost 1 base, and 5 bases stayed unmatched. This CDR3 comprises 16 residues. Germline-derived CDR1 and CDR2 are SGHNT and YENEEA.

CDR3 DNA: TGCGCCAGCAGCCAGGTTACTACAGGGTTTAACTATGGCTACACCTTC. Amino acid sequence: CASSQVTTGFNYGYTF. This rearrangement joins TRBV4-1 to TRBJ1-2; possibly TRBD1 for D (6 bases). V shed 3 bases and J shed 1 base, with 15 bases lying between them. CDR1 and CDR2 from the germline V gene are MGHRA and YSYEKL. This CDR3 comprises 16 residues.

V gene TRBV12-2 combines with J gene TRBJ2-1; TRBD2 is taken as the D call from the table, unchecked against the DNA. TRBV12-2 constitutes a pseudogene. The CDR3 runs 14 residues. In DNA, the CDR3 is TGTGCAAGTCGCCCGCGGGACTGTAACAATGAGCAGTTCTTC. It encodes CASRPRDCNNEQFF.

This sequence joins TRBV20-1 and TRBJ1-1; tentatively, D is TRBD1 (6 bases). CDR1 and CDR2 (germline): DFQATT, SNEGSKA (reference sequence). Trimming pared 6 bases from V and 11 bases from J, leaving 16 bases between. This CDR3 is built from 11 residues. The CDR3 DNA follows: TGCAGTGCCCCCAACCCAGGGGAGGCTTTCTTT. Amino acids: CSAPNPGEAFF.

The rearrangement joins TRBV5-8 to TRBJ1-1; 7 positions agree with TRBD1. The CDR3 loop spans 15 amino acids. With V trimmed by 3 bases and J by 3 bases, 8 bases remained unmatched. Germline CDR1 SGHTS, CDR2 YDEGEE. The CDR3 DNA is TGTGCCAGCAGCTCTTACCTCGACAGGGACACTGAAGCTTTCTTT. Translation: CASSSYLDRDTEAFF.

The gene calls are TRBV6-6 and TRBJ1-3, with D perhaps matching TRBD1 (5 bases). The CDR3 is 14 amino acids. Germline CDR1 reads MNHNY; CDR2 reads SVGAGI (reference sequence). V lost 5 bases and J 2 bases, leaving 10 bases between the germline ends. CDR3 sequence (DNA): TGTGCCAGCAGTGATACAGGACCTGGAAACACCATATATTTT. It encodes CASSDTGPGNTIYF.

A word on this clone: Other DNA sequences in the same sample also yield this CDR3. This CDR3 is CASSLGLSTDTQYF. The DNA for the CDR3 is TGCGCCAGCAGCTTGGGTCTAAGCACAGATACGCAGTATTTT. The chain links TRBV5-1 to TRBJ2-3; D is unresolved. The CDR3 runs 14 residues. V lost 0 bases and J lost 0, with 5 bases in between. The germline gives CDR1 SGHRS, CDR2 YFSETQ.

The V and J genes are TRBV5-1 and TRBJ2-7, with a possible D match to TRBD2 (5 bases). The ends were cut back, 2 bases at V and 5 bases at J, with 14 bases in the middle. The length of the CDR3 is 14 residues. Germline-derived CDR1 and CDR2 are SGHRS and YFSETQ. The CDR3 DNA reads TGCGCCAGCAGCTTCGCGAGGGCCGGGGACGAGCAGTACTTC. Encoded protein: CASSFARAGDEQYF.